A selection of T cell receptor beta chains follows, all from one sample in a study of blood T cells in healthy people across ages. TCRdb re-analysed the 5' RACE reads in MiXCR, keeping a single row per CDR3 protein. The data contain approximately 2,000,000 distinct CDR3 sequences, approximately 39% of them seen just once; the ten biggest clones take up 23%. Sequencing used blood. The receptors shown here come from a human donor in good health. The CDR3 runs from the conserved cysteine through the conserved F or W. A D gene is named only where the DNA matches it firmly. Expanded clones get a size class; other rows say once, few or many, or leave the size out.

v_call	d_call	clone_size	j_call	cdr3_aa	cdr3_nt
TRBV4-2	.	few	TRBJ2-1	CASSQITSISSYNEQFF	TGTGCCAGCAGCCAAATAACTAGTATAAGCTCCTACAATGAGCAGTTCTTC
TRBV27	TRBD1	.	TRBJ2-7	CASSSFGGQETSYEQYF	TGTGCCAGCAGTTCCTTCGGGGGACAGGAAACCTCCTACGAGCAGTACTTC
TRBV6-5	.	.	TRBJ2-3	CASRGQTSTDTQYF	TGTGCCAGCAGAGGACAGACGAGCACAGATACGCAGTATTTT
TRBV20-1	TRBD1	many	TRBJ2-7	CSATPKDRRSYEQYF	TGCAGTGCTACACCGAAGGACAGGCGCTCCTACGAGCAGTACTTC
TRBV5-1	.	.	TRBJ1-5	CASSLEPGRGQPQHF	TGCGCCAGCAGCTTGGAGCCTGGGAGGGGGCAGCCCCAGCATTTT
TRBV7-2	.	.	TRBJ1-5	CASSFVWTASNQPQHF	TGTGCCAGCAGCTTCGTTTGGACAGCGAGCAATCAGCCCCAGCATTTT
TRBV9	.	.	TRBJ2-3	CAGSVGDQLPQYF	TGTGCCGGCAGCGTAGGAGACCAACTACCTCAGTATTTT
TRBV15	.	.	TRBJ1-5	CATSSSQGWNQPQHF	TGTGCCACCAGCAGCTCACAGGGCTGGAATCAGCCCCAGCATTTT
TRBV12-3/TRBV12-4	TRBD1	few	TRBJ2-7	CASRKGTGTYEQYF	TGTGCCAGCAGGAAGGGGACAGGAACCTACGAGCAGTACTTC
TRBV30	.	.	TRBJ1-2	CAWSVGRPNYGYTF	TGTGCCTGGAGTGTTGGCAGACCTAACTATGGCTACACCTTC
TRBV7-2	TRBD1	.	TRBJ1-2	CASSYRTGDLLANYGYTF	TGTGCCAGCAGCTACCGGACAGGGGACCTTTTAGCTAACTATGGCTACACCTTC
TRBV6-5	TRBD2	few	TRBJ2-1	CASMGLAGVQDNEQFF	TGTGCCAGCATGGGACTAGCGGGGGTTCAGGACAATGAGCAGTTCTTC
TRBV28	.	.	TRBJ1-1	CASSFAEDTEAFF	TGTGCCAGCAGTTTTGCAGAGGACACTGAAGCTTTCTTT
TRBV6-2/TRBV6-3	TRBD1	.	TRBJ2-1	CASRGTGDNEQFF	TGTGCCAGCAGAGGGACAGGGGACAATGAGCAGTTCTTC
TRBV6-6	.	few	TRBJ1-2	CASSFGPSLYGYTF	TGTGCCAGCAGTTTCGGACCTTCGCTCTATGGCTACACCTTC
TRBV20-1	.	.	TRBJ2-1	CSAREAAFRSYNEQFF	TGCAGTGCTAGAGAAGCGGCTTTTCGCTCCTACAATGAGCAGTTCTTC
TRBV28	TRBD1	.	TRBJ1-2	CASSPGSLLTGEDGYTF	TGTGCCAGCAGTCCCGGCTCCCTCCTGACAGGGGAGGACGGCTACACCTTC
TRBV9	.	.	TRBJ2-1	CASSYGRDNEQFF	TGTGCCAGCAGCTACGGACGGGACAATGAGCAGTTCTTC
TRBV20-1	.	.	TRBJ1-1	CSARDLGGPEAFF	TGCAGTGCTAGGGACCTGGGCGGCCCTGAAGCTTTCTTC
TRBV20-1	.	once	TRBJ2-5	CSARGAARAVAQETQYF	TGCAGTGCTAGAGGGGCGGCACGAGCGGTGGCTCAAGAGACCCAGTACTTC
TRBV12-3/TRBV12-4	.	.	TRBJ2-7	CASSVQVSSYEQYF	TGTGCCAGCAGCGTACAGGTTTCCTCCTACGAGCAGTACTTC
TRBV5-1	.	.	TRBJ2-7	CASSRGTRGNSYNEQYF	TGCGCCAGCAGCCGCGGGACTCGCGGAAATTCCTACAATGAGCAGTACTTC
TRBV6-1	.	.	TRBJ1-2	CASSPGPTSVYGYTF	TGTGCCAGCAGTCCGGGCCCAACTTCTGTCTATGGCTACACCTTC
TRBV6-6	TRBD2	few	TRBJ2-3	CATIAGGLTDTQYF	TGTGCCACAATAGCGGGGGGACTCACAGATACGCAGTATTTT
TRBV12-3/TRBV12-4	.	.	TRBJ2-1	CACSLSGSYNEQFF	TGTGCCTGCAGTTTAAGCGGGTCCTACAATGAGCAGTTCTTC
TRBV6-1	.	.	TRBJ1-6	CASSESRTSPLHF	TGTGCCAGCAGTGAAAGTAGAACTTCACCCCTCCACTTT
TRBV7-2	.	.	TRBJ2-3	CASSPGSGDTQYF	TGTGCCAGCAGCCCCGGGTCAGGAGATACGCAGTATTTT
TRBV4-3	TRBD1	.	TRBJ1-2	CASSQAIGQGADYGYTF	TGCGCCAGCAGCCAAGCCATCGGACAGGGGGCTGACTATGGCTACACCTTC
TRBV10-3	TRBD1	.	TRBJ1-1	CAIAGQMVGGGTEAFF	TGTGCCATCGCGGGACAGATGGTTGGAGGTGGCACTGAAGCTTTCTTT
TRBV20-1	.	few	TRBJ1-2	CSARSGVLGYTF	TGCAGTGCTAGATCCGGGGTGTTGGGCTACACCTTC
TRBV6-6	TRBD1	.	TRBJ1-5	CASSYSGTDYSNQPQHF	TGTGCCAGCAGTTACTCTGGGACAGATTATAGCAATCAGCCCCAGCATTTT
TRBV12-3/TRBV12-4	TRBD2	.	TRBJ2-3	CASSLWGTSGGADTQYF	TGTGCCAGCAGTCTATGGGGGACTAGCGGGGGGGCAGATACGCAGTATTTT
TRBV30	.	.	TRBJ1-1	CAWSVVGGRDTEAFF	TGTGCCTGGAGTGTCGTCGGGGGAAGGGACACTGAAGCTTTCTTT
TRBV20-1	TRBD2	few	TRBJ2-1	CSANQRAGGSNEQFF	TGCAGTGCTAACCAGCGAGCGGGGGGGAGTAATGAGCAGTTCTTC
TRBV7-2	.	few	TRBJ1-2	CASSLERQRGYGYTF	TGTGCCAGCAGCTTAGAGCGTCAGAGGGGCTATGGCTACACCTTC
TRBV24-1	TRBD1	.	TRBJ1-6	CVHLPDRVGSPLHF	TGTGTCCACCTCCCTGACAGGGTAGGATCACCCCTCCACTTT
TRBV11-2	.	once	TRBJ1-4	CASSLDGFVEKLFF	TGTGCCAGCAGCCTCGACGGCTTCGTCGAAAAACTGTTTTTT
TRBV4-1	.	.	TRBJ2-7	CASSHGRTGLYEQYF	TGCGCCAGCAGCCACGGACGAACGGGTTTATACGAGCAGTACTTC
TRBV4-2	TRBD1	.	TRBJ2-7	CASSQGQRDRGYEQYF	TGTGCCAGCAGCCAAGGACAAAGGGACAGGGGGTACGAGCAGTACTTC
TRBV20-1	.	.	TRBJ1-4	CSARAGGTNEKLFF	TGCAGTGCTAGAGCCGGGGGAACTAATGAAAAACTGTTTTTT
TRBV15	.	.	TRBJ2-7	CATSRDTWGRNEQYF	TGTGCCACCAGCAGAGATACCTGGGGACGGAACGAGCAGTACTTC
TRBV5-1	.	.	TRBJ2-3	CASSWATGTDTQYF	TGCGCCAGCAGCTGGGCGACGGGCACAGATACGCAGTATTTT
TRBV7-2	.	.	TRBJ1-1	CASSFQGQTEAFF	TGTGCCAGCAGCTTTCAGGGTCAAACTGAAGCTTTCTTT
TRBV29-1	TRBD1	few	TRBJ1-1	CSVELQGDTEAFF	TGCAGCGTTGAATTACAGGGGGACACTGAAGCTTTCTTT
TRBV9	TRBD2	.	TRBJ2-3	CASGTSGSTSTDTQYF	TGTGCCTCTGGGACTAGCGGAAGTACTAGCACAGATACGCAGTATTTT
TRBV11-2	.	.	TRBJ2-2	CASSSGRVSSAPATGELFF	TGTGCCAGCAGCTCCGGGCGGGTTTCCTCTGCCCCGGCCACCGGGGAGCTGTTTTTT
TRBV29-1	.	many	TRBJ2-1	CSAQRGNEQFF	TGCAGCGCCCAGAGGGGAAATGAGCAGTTCTTC
TRBV15	.	.	TRBJ2-7	CATSRDPGADEQYF	TGTGCCACCAGCAGAGATCCCGGAGCAGACGAGCAGTACTTC
TRBV20-1	TRBD1	.	TRBJ1-1	CSATTAGTGNTEAFF	TGCAGTGCTACAACAGCCGGGACAGGGAACACTGAAGCTTTCTTT
TRBV12-3/TRBV12-4	.	many	TRBJ2-2	CASSPSTGELFF	TGTGCCAGCAGTCCTTCAACCGGGGAGCTGTTTTTT
TRBV6-6	TRBD2	.	TRBJ2-5	CASSSGGGLETQYF	TGTGCCAGCAGTAGCGGGGGAGGTCTGGAGACCCAGTACTTC
TRBV4-1	.	few	TRBJ2-3	CASKGVGDTQYF	TGCGCCAGCAAAGGGGTTGGTGATACGCAGTATTTT
TRBV10-3	.	.	TRBJ1-2	CAIQVGGAYGYTF	TGTGCCATCCAGGTGGGGGGGGCCTATGGCTACACCTTC
TRBV12-3/TRBV12-4	.	.	TRBJ2-3	CASSLLGRTGTQYF	TGTGCCAGCAGTTTATTAGGGAGGACAGGTACGCAGTATTTT
TRBV7-2	TRBD1	.	TRBJ1-2	CTSSLAGQGAGGYTF	TGTACCAGCAGCTTAGCGGGACAGGGGGCAGGGGGCTACACCTTC
TRBV12-3/TRBV12-4	.	few	TRBJ1-4	CASSLRQAATNEKLFF	TGTGCCAGCAGTCTAAGACAGGCCGCAACTAATGAAAAACTGTTTTTT
TRBV11-2	.	.	TRBJ2-3	CASSWASGTDTQYF	TGTGCCAGCAGCTGGGCCTCGGGCACAGATACGCAGTATTTT
TRBV24-1	TRBD1	.	TRBJ2-1	CATSDPDGQGNYNEQFF	TGTGCCACCAGTGATCCAGATGGACAGGGGAATTACAATGAGCAGTTCTTC
TRBV12-3/TRBV12-4	.	few	TRBJ2-2	CASSYFQGGELFF	TGTGCCAGCAGTTATTTTCAGGGCGGGGAGCTGTTTTTT
TRBV7-8	.	.	TRBJ1-1	CASSLFDYTGQEAFF	TGTGCCAGCAGCTTATTTGATTACACGGGCCAAGAAGCTTTCTTT